The next 32 T cell receptor beta chains were all read from a single sample in a study of cytomegalovirus exposure and HLA in healthy donors. Generated by immunoSEQ multiplex PCR, the TCRdb table keeps only in-frame clones and is missing some. The data hold over 45,000 clones, with under 95% observed a single time. Sequenced input: PBMCs. Every receptor here comes from a man aged 18-30 years in good health and CMV-seronegative.

The chain employs TRBV4-2 and TRBJ2-3, with 9 nucleotides matching TRBD2. The CDR3 totals 16 residues. Germline CDR1 is LGHNA and CDR2 is YNFKEQ. Trimming took 2 bases from V and 1 from J; bases not matched to a gene: 4. CDR3 region: CASSQYVAGGTDTQYF. For the CDR3, the DNA is TGTGCCAGCAGCCAATACGTAGCGGGAGGCACAGATACGCAGTATTTT.

This chain joins TRBV6-1 and TRBJ1-5; TRBD1 matches 9 bases. Germline-derived CDR1 and CDR2 are MNHNS and SASEGT. V gave up 3 bases and J gave up 1 base; unmatched junction bases: 10. CDR3 length: 18 residues. CDR3 sequence (DNA): TGTGCCAGCAGTGAGACAGGGGGGAGAGGAAAGAGCAATCAGCCCCAGCATTTT. Translation: CASSETGGRGKSNQPQHF.

This chain joins TRBV11-3 and TRBJ2-7, with D possibly matching TRBD2 (6 bases). The V and J ends lost 0 bases and 0 bases respectively, with 6 bases between them. CDR1 and CDR2 from the germline V gene are SGHNT and YENEEA. The CDR3 loop spans 14 amino acids. CDR3 amino acids: CASSLDGGSYEQYF. The CDR3 region has the DNA TGTGCCAGCAGCTTAGACGGGGGCTCCTACGAGCAGTACTTC.

V and J are TRBV4-1 and TRBJ1-2; D perhaps matches TRBD1 (6 bases). CDR1 MGHRA and CDR2 YSYEKL come from the germline V gene. The CDR3 loop spans 15 amino acids. The V end lost 4 bases, the J end lost 8 bases, and 20 bases lay between the germline ends. The CDR3 is CASSPLPAGARGYTF. CDR3 coding DNA: TGCGCCAGCAGCCCCCTCCCCGCAGGGGCGCGAGGCTACACCTTC.

The gene calls are TRBV9 and TRBJ1-5; 8 bases agree with TRBD1. The CDR3 consists of 14 residues. From germline, CDR1 is SGDLS and CDR2 YYNGEE. V lost 0 bases, J lost 7 bases, and 3 bases stayed unmatched. The CDR3 spells CASSVGPGGQPQHF. The DNA for the CDR3 is TGTGCCAGCAGCGTAGGGCCAGGGGGCCAGCCCCAGCATTTT.

The chain has TRBV6-1 and TRBJ2-1; no definite D call. Looked up from germline, CDR1 is MNHNS and CDR2 is SASEGT. The CDR3 totals 14 residues. The germline V and J ends were trimmed by 1 base and 1 base, with 5 bases remaining between them. CDR3 residues: CASSEGLSYNEQFF. CDR3 DNA sequence: TGTGCCAGCAGTGAAGGACTGTCCTACAATGAGCAGTTCTTC.

V and J are TRBV29-1 and TRBJ2-5; the D gene is possibly TRBD1 (6 bases). Deletions cut 2 bases from V and 4 bases from J, with 14 bases between. Germline values: CDR1 SQVTM, CDR2 ANQGSEA. CDR3 length equals 14 residues. CDR3 DNA sequence: TGCAGCGTTGAAAGGGTGCAGGGGCTAGAGACCCAGTACTTC. It is translated as CSVERVQGLETQYF.

The V and J genes are TRBV30 and TRBJ1-1, with 8 bases that match TRBD1. Germline V gene data show CDR1 as GTSNPN and CDR2 as SVGIG (reference sequence). The CDR3 is 14 residues long. V lost 3 bases, J lost 5 bases, and 8 bases stayed unmatched. CDR3 amino acids: CAWRSRTGGTEAFF. The CDR3 DNA reads TGTGCCTGGAGGAGTAGAACAGGGGGGACTGAAGCTTTCTTT.

The chain combines TRBV6-6 with TRBJ1-1; D not resolved. The CDR3 spans 12 residues. CDR1 is MNHNY and CDR2 is SVGAGI in the germline V gene (reference sequence). V shed 2 bases and J shed 4 bases, with 5 bases lying between them. CDR3 bases: TGTGCCAGCAGTTACGCGGGCACTGAAGCTTTCTTT. Translated, it gives CASSYAGTEAFF.

J is TRBJ2-3 and V is TRBV28; D may be TRBD2 (6 bases). The germline V and J ends were trimmed by 5 bases and 4 bases, with 13 bases remaining between them. The CDR3 covers 14 residues. Germline V gene data show CDR1 as MDHEN and CDR2 as SYDVKM. The DNA of the CDR3 is TGTGCCAGCAGTACCGGGAGTCGGGCAGATACGCAGTATTTT. It codes for CASSTGSRADTQYF.

The V call is TRBV11-3, the J call TRBJ1-3; D is unresolved. The CDR3 runs 16 residues. Between the trimmed V and J ends, which lost 5 bases and 0 bases, there was a span of 14 bases. Germline-derived CDR1 and CDR2 are SGHNT and YENEEA. The CDR3 bases are TGTGCCAGCAGCACAACCACAATATCCTCTGGAAACACCATATATTTT. Translation: CASSTTTISSGNTIYF.

The chain has TRBV25-1 and TRBJ2-7; 7 nucleotides align to TRBD2. The CDR3 runs 14 residues. Germline CDR1 MGHDK, CDR2 SYGVNS. V lost 2 bases, J lost 2 bases, and 3 bases stayed unmatched. In nucleotides, the CDR3 is TGTGCCAGCAGTGAAGCTAGCGGCGCCTACGAGCAGTACTTC. Its translation: CASSEASGAYEQYF.

The chain employs TRBV2 and TRBJ2-2; 8 nucleotides align to TRBD2. Trimming took 3 bases from V and 1 from J; bases not matched to a gene: 4. Germline V CDR1 and CDR2: SNHLY, FYNNEI. There are 16 residues in the CDR3. The CDR3 loop is CASSDFLAGNTGELFF. The CDR3 DNA sequence: TGTGCCAGCAGTGATTTCCTAGCGGGGAACACCGGGGAGCTGTTTTTT.

The chain recombines TRBV6-1 with TRBJ2-1; 7 nucleotides align to TRBD1. This CDR3 region has 13 residues. The ends lost 6 bases at V and 9 bases at J; junction bases unmatched: 8. In germline, CDR1 is MNHNS, CDR2 SASEGT. The CDR3 DNA is TGTGCCAGCAGAGGGACGACAGGGATTGAGCAGTTCTTC. It codes for CASRGTTGIEQFF.

This chain connects TRBV5-5 to TRBJ2-7; D unclear. This CDR3 has 17 amino acids. V was pared by 0 bases and J by 1 base, with 17 bases between. The germline CDR1 and CDR2 sequences are SGHKS and YYEKEE (reference sequence). The CDR3 DNA sequence: TGTGCCAGCAGCTTGGACCCGGCAGTGGGCCGATCCTACGAGCAGTACTTC. Residues: CASSLDPAVGRSYEQYF. Together with reference TRBV5-5 and TRBJ2-7, the CDR3 gives the full variable domain: DAGVTQSPTHLIKTRGQQVTLRCSPISGHKSVSWYQQVLGQGPQFIFQYYEKEERGRGNFPDRFSARQFPNYSSELNVNALLLGDSALYLCASSLDPAVGRSYEQYFGPGTRLTVT.

The genes are TRBV6-5 and TRBJ2-2; no clear D gene. CDR1 MNHEY and CDR2 SVGAGI come from the germline V gene. The CDR3 totals 15 residues. V lost 6 bases and J 3 bases, leaving 14 bases between the germline ends. CDR3 sequence (DNA): TGTGCCAGCAGCTCGGTTTTTGAGGACACCGGGGAGCTGTTTTTT. It encodes CASSSVFEDTGELFF.

This rearrangement joins TRBV6-1 to TRBJ2-1; D possibly corresponds to TRBD2 (6 bases). V was pared by 8 bases and J by 2 bases, with 10 bases between. The germline CDR1 and CDR2 sequences are MNHNS and SASEGT. The CDR3 length is 13 residues. CDR3 region: CASCSGTYNEQFF. CDR3 in DNA: TGTGCCAGCTGTAGCGGAACCTACAATGAGCAGTTCTTC.

The CDR3: CASSLGQWSYNEQFF. For the CDR3, the DNA is TGTGCCAGCAGCCTGGGACAATGGTCCTACAATGAGCAGTTCTTC. The chain links TRBV27 to TRBJ2-1, with D maybe TRBD1 (6 bases). The germline V and J ends were trimmed by 6 bases and 1 base, with 13 bases remaining between them. The CDR3 contains 15 residues. CDR1 is MNHEY, CDR2 SMNVEV, per germline (reference sequence).

This clone has just one count. This chain joins TRBV7-9 and TRBJ2-4; TRBD2 might be the D (6 bases). The CDR3 contains 16 residues. V gave up 5 bases and J gave up 0 bases, with 14 bases separating them. In germline, CDR1 is SEHNR, CDR2 FQNEAQ (reference sequence). DNA for the CDR3: TGTGCCAGCAGCCCCGGGGTAGCGGTAGCCAAAAACATTCAGTACTTC. Encoded protein: CASSPGVAVAKNIQYF.

In its sample, this clone was seen once. The rearrangement joins TRBV19 to TRBJ1-5; perhaps TRBD1 as D (6 bases). The germline V gene encodes CDR1 LNHDA and CDR2 SQIVND (reference sequence). The CDR3 length is 13 residues. V lost 7 bases and J 7 bases, leaving 14 bases between the germline ends. CDR3 protein: CASTRLQGQPQHF. Here the CDR3 DNA reads TGTGCCAGTACCAGATTACAGGGCCAGCCCCAGCATTTT.

CDR3 bases: TGTGCCAGCAGTGAAGCGGGAGGGACCTACAATGAGCAGTTCTTC. Residues: CASSEAGGTYNEQFF. The rearrangement uses TRBV6-1 and TRBJ2-1; the match to TRBD2 covers 7 bases. The CDR3 contains 15 residues. Germline CDR1 reads MNHNS; CDR2 reads SASEGT. The V gene end was trimmed by 0 bases and the J gene end by 2 bases; junction bases not matched to a gene: 1.

The chain employs TRBV27 and TRBJ2-1; D is undetermined. This CDR3 region has 15 residues. Germline assignment: CDR1 MNHEY and CDR2 SMNVEV (reference sequence). V was trimmed by 4 bases and J by 0 bases, leaving 10 bases between them. The CDR3 DNA reads as TGTGCCAGCAGTTCTAAAGCCTACTCCTACAATGAGCAGTTCTTC. Its protein product is CASSSKAYSYNEQFF.

The genes are TRBV11-2 and TRBJ2-2; no clear D gene. The CDR3 sequence is 15 residues long. Trimming removed 2 bases from V and 5 bases from J, with 12 bases in between. Germline CDR1 and CDR2: SGHAT and FQNNGV. CDR3 in amino acids: CASSLPLYLTGELFF. DNA for the CDR3: TGTGCCAGCAGCTTACCTCTTTACCTAACCGGGGAGCTGTTTTTT.

The chain joins TRBV5-1 to TRBJ2-2; 11 bases align to TRBD1. The germline V gene encodes CDR1 SGHRS and CDR2 YFSETQ. This CDR3 region has 15 residues. Trimming took 4 bases from V and 4 from J; bases not matched to a gene: 3. Here the CDR3 DNA reads TGCGCCAGCAGCCGGGACAGGGGGACCACCGGGGAGCTGTTTTTT. This sequence encodes CASSRDRGTTGELFF.

This clone has a handful of counts. This sequence joins TRBV28 and TRBJ2-1, with a weak D call TRBD1 (6 bases). V was clipped by 5 bases and J by 9 bases, with 14 bases between them. CDR1 is MDHEN and CDR2 is SYDVKM in the germline V gene. This CDR3 has 13 amino acids. CDR3 nucleotide sequence: TGTGCCAGCAGTACCCACAGGGATGCTGAGCAGTTCTTC. The encoded protein is CASSTHRDAEQFF.

The chain has TRBV28 and TRBJ2-1, with TRBD2 identical over 9 bases. CDR3 length: 15 residues. V dropped 6 bases and J dropped 5; count of bases not matched to a gene: 8. CDR1 MDHEN and CDR2 SYDVKM come from the germline V gene. CDR3 sequence: CASSLAASGDNEQFF. CDR3 DNA: TGTGCCAGCAGCCTTGCGGCTAGCGGGGACAATGAGCAGTTCTTC.

Written as DNA, the CDR3 is TGCGCCAGCAGCCTTCGGAGGACAGGGGGCGTCCGTTGGACTGAAGCTTTCTTT. It is translated as CASSLRRTGGVRWTEAFF. This chain links TRBV5-1 with TRBJ1-1; 11 bases align to TRBD1. Germline CDR1 SGHRS, CDR2 YFSETQ. J gave up 5 bases and V 4 bases, and 16 bases lay outside the gene matches. This CDR3 comprises 18 residues.

The rearrangement links TRBV9 to TRBJ2-7; D may be TRBD1 (5 bases). CDR1 is SGDLS and CDR2 is YYNGEE in the germline V gene. The CDR3 sequence is 12 residues long. Trimming took off 5 bases at V and 5 bases at J, with 11 bases between the two ends. In nucleotides, the CDR3 is TGTGCCAGCAGTCCAGGGTCCAACGAGCAGTACTTC. Protein: CASSPGSNEQYF.

The chain couples TRBV19 to TRBJ1-5; unclear D gene. Germline V gene sequence: CDR1 LNHDA, CDR2 SQIVND (reference sequence). This CDR3 is 17 amino acids long. Trimming removed 3 bases at V and 1 base at J, with 16 bases between. DNA for the CDR3: TGTGCCAGTAGTATCTCTACCGGGAGGGCAAGCAATCAGCCCCAGCATTTT. The encoded protein is CASSISTGRASNQPQHF.

V and J are TRBV6-5 and TRBJ1-3, with a weak D call TRBD1 (6 bases). The CDR3 length is 16 residues. Germline-derived CDR1 and CDR2 are MNHEY and SVGAGI. Trimming cost V 4 bases and J 2 bases, with 15 bases left between them. CDR3: CASSLDFRTAGNTIYF. As DNA, the CDR3 is TGTGCCAGCAGTTTGGACTTCCGGACAGCTGGAAACACCATATATTTT.

The gene calls are TRBV20-1 and TRBJ2-1; the match to TRBD2 covers 7 bases. CDR3 length: 10 amino acids. V shed 6 bases, J shed 9 bases, and the junction held 2 bases outside the gene matches. Germline values: CDR1 DFQATT, CDR2 SNEGSKA (reference sequence). This chain's CDR3 is CSAREGEQFF. The CDR3 coding sequence is TGCAGTGCGAGGGAGGGTGAGCAGTTCTTC.

Only a few counts were recorded for this clone. J is TRBJ2-2 and V is TRBV5-4, with D hard to call. The CDR3 runs to 14 residues. V gave up 0 bases and J gave up 1 base, with 4 bases separating them. Germline-derived CDR1 and CDR2 are SGHNT and YYREEE (reference sequence). The CDR3 sequence is CASSLGQNTGELFF. In nucleotides, the CDR3 is TGTGCCAGCAGCTTGGGGCAGAACACCGGGGAGCTGTTTTTT. Full variable domain (remainder filled in from reference TRBV5-4 and TRBJ2-2): ETGVTQSPTHLIKTRGQQVTLRCSSQSGHNTVSWYQQALGQGPQFIFQYYREEENGRGNFPPRFSGLQFPNYSSELNVNALELDDSALYLCASSLGQNTGELFFGEGSRLTVL.